These 11 T cell receptor beta chains originate from one sample sequenced in a study of beta chain features in type 1 diabetes. Sequenced material consisted of expressed TCRB transcripts (all of the isolated RNA was reverse transcribed). TCRdb keeps only in-frame clones here, not all; method: immunoSEQ multiplex PCR. The table includes some 900,000 clones, roughly 15% detected once. Sequences were obtained from naive CD4+ T cells from blood. All receptors come from a woman aged 18 to 35 in good health.

V and J are TRBV15 and TRBJ2-4; D is tentatively TRBD1 or TRBD2 (5 bases each). The CDR3 spans 15 residues. V was clipped by 1 base and J by 4 bases, with 11 bases between them. The germline V gene encodes CDR1 LNHNV and CDR2 YYDKDF (reference sequence). The CDR3 is CATSRAGTGKNIQYF. The CDR3 bases are TGTGCCACCAGCAGAGCGGGGACGGGAAAAAACATTCAGTACTTC.

This clone was picked up a small number of times. The rearrangement joins TRBV28 to TRBJ1-5; 7 nucleotides match TRBD1. This CDR3 has 16 residues. V lost 6 bases, J lost 3 bases, and 11 bases stayed unmatched. CDR1 is MDHEN and CDR2 is SYDVKM in the germline V gene. The CDR3 loop reads CASSHGRDRDNQPQHF. The CDR3 coding sequence is TGTGCCAGCAGCCACGGCCGCGACAGGGACAATCAGCCCCAGCATTTT.

Comment on this clone: This same CDR3 is encoded by further DNA sequences in the sample. The chain joins TRBV2 to TRBJ2-5; the match to TRBD1 covers 9 bases. The CDR3 has 13 residues. Germline loops: CDR1 SNHLY, CDR2 FYNNEI. With 6 bases clipped from V and 5 bases from J, the junction kept 4 bases outside the gene matches. The CDR3, as DNA: TGTGCCAGCAGCCGACAGGGGGGGGAGACCCAGTACTTC. Translating it yields CASSRQGGETQYF.

This chain joins TRBV9 and TRBJ1-3, with D unclear. Trimming removed 0 bases at V and 0 bases at J, with 10 bases between. The CDR3 totals 16 residues. Germline CDR1 is SGDLS and CDR2 is YYNGEE. DNA for the CDR3: TGTGCCAGCAGCGTAGAGGCAGTGAGCTCTGGAAACACCATATATTTT. It specifies CASSVEAVSSGNTIYF.

This clone appeared a single time. The chain couples TRBV5-1 to TRBJ2-3, with unresolved D. Trimming pared 9 bases from V and 3 bases from J, leaving 23 bases between. Germline V gives CDR1 SGHRS, CDR2 YFSETQ. The CDR3 loop spans 16 amino acids. The DNA for the CDR3 is TGCGCCATCAATCTTCTATGGCAGGAGTGGACAGATACGCAGTATTTT. Amino acid sequence: CAINLLWQEWTDTQYF.

The V and J genes are TRBV7-2 and TRBJ2-7; tentative D call: TRBD1 (6 bases). V was trimmed by 4 bases and J by 2 bases, leaving 15 bases between them. This CDR3 is built from 15 residues. CDR1 is SGHTA, CDR2 FQGNSA, per germline. CDR3 protein: CASSSGWGQPYEQYF. The CDR3 region has the DNA TGTGCCAGCAGCTCTGGGTGGGGGCAACCCTACGAGCAGTACTTC.

This clone was detected a few times. The chain joins TRBV7-2 to TRBJ2-2; D not certain. From germline, CDR1 is SGHTA and CDR2 FQGNSA. This CDR3 contains 12 residues. Trimming left V 4 bases short and J 6 bases short, with 6 bases between. DNA of the CDR3: TGTGCCAGCAGCTCGTTATCCGGGGAGCTGTTTTTT. This codes for CASSSLSGELFF.

The chain has TRBV5-4 and TRBJ1-4; a weak D match, TRBD1 (6 bases). In germline, CDR1 is SGHNT, CDR2 YYREEE (reference sequence). The CDR3 is made up of 17 amino acids. V lost 0 bases and J 3 bases, leaving 15 bases between the germline ends. CDR3 nucleotide sequence: TGTGCCAGCAGCTTGGCTCAGGGGAGGGGTTCTAATGAAAAACTGTTTTTT. The encoded protein is CASSLAQGRGSNEKLFF.

This clone was seen only a few times. The rearrangement joins TRBV28 to TRBJ1-2; 7 nucleotides line up with TRBD1. The CDR3 consists of 15 residues. Trimming took 6 bases from V and 0 from J; bases not matched to a gene: 7. Germline loops: CDR1 MDHEN, CDR2 SYDVKM. The CDR3 spells CASRPGGTANYGYTF. CDR3 sequence (DNA): TGTGCCAGCAGGCCAGGGGGTACCGCTAACTATGGCTACACCTTC.

The rearrangement joins TRBV7-8 to TRBJ2-7; possible D gene TRBD1, 6 bases. CDR1 is SGHVS, CDR2 FQNEAQ, per germline. The V end lost 2 bases, the J end lost 3 bases, and 11 bases lay between the germline ends. This CDR3 spans 14 amino acids. CDR3 protein: CASSLTQGDYEQYF. For the CDR3, the DNA is TGTGCCAGCAGCTTAACACAGGGAGACTACGAGCAGTACTTC. Using reference TRBV7-8 and TRBJ2-7 for the parts outside the CDR3, the full variable domain is GAGVSQSPRYKVAKRGQDVALRCDPISGHVSLFWYQQALGQGPEFLTYFQNEAQLDKSGLPSDRFFAERPEGSVSTLKIQRTQQEDSAVYLCASSLTQGDYEQYFGPGTRLTVT.

The V and J genes are TRBV19 and TRBJ2-3, with TRBD2 identical over 10 bases. The V gene end was trimmed by 3 bases and the J gene end by 0 bases; junction bases not matched to a gene: 6. This CDR3 region has 17 residues. CDR1 is LNHDA and CDR2 is SQIVND in the germline V gene (reference sequence). The CDR3 DNA sequence: TGTGCCAGTAGTATCAGCGGGAGGGCCACGAGCACAGATACGCAGTATTTT. Its protein product is CASSISGRATSTDTQYF.